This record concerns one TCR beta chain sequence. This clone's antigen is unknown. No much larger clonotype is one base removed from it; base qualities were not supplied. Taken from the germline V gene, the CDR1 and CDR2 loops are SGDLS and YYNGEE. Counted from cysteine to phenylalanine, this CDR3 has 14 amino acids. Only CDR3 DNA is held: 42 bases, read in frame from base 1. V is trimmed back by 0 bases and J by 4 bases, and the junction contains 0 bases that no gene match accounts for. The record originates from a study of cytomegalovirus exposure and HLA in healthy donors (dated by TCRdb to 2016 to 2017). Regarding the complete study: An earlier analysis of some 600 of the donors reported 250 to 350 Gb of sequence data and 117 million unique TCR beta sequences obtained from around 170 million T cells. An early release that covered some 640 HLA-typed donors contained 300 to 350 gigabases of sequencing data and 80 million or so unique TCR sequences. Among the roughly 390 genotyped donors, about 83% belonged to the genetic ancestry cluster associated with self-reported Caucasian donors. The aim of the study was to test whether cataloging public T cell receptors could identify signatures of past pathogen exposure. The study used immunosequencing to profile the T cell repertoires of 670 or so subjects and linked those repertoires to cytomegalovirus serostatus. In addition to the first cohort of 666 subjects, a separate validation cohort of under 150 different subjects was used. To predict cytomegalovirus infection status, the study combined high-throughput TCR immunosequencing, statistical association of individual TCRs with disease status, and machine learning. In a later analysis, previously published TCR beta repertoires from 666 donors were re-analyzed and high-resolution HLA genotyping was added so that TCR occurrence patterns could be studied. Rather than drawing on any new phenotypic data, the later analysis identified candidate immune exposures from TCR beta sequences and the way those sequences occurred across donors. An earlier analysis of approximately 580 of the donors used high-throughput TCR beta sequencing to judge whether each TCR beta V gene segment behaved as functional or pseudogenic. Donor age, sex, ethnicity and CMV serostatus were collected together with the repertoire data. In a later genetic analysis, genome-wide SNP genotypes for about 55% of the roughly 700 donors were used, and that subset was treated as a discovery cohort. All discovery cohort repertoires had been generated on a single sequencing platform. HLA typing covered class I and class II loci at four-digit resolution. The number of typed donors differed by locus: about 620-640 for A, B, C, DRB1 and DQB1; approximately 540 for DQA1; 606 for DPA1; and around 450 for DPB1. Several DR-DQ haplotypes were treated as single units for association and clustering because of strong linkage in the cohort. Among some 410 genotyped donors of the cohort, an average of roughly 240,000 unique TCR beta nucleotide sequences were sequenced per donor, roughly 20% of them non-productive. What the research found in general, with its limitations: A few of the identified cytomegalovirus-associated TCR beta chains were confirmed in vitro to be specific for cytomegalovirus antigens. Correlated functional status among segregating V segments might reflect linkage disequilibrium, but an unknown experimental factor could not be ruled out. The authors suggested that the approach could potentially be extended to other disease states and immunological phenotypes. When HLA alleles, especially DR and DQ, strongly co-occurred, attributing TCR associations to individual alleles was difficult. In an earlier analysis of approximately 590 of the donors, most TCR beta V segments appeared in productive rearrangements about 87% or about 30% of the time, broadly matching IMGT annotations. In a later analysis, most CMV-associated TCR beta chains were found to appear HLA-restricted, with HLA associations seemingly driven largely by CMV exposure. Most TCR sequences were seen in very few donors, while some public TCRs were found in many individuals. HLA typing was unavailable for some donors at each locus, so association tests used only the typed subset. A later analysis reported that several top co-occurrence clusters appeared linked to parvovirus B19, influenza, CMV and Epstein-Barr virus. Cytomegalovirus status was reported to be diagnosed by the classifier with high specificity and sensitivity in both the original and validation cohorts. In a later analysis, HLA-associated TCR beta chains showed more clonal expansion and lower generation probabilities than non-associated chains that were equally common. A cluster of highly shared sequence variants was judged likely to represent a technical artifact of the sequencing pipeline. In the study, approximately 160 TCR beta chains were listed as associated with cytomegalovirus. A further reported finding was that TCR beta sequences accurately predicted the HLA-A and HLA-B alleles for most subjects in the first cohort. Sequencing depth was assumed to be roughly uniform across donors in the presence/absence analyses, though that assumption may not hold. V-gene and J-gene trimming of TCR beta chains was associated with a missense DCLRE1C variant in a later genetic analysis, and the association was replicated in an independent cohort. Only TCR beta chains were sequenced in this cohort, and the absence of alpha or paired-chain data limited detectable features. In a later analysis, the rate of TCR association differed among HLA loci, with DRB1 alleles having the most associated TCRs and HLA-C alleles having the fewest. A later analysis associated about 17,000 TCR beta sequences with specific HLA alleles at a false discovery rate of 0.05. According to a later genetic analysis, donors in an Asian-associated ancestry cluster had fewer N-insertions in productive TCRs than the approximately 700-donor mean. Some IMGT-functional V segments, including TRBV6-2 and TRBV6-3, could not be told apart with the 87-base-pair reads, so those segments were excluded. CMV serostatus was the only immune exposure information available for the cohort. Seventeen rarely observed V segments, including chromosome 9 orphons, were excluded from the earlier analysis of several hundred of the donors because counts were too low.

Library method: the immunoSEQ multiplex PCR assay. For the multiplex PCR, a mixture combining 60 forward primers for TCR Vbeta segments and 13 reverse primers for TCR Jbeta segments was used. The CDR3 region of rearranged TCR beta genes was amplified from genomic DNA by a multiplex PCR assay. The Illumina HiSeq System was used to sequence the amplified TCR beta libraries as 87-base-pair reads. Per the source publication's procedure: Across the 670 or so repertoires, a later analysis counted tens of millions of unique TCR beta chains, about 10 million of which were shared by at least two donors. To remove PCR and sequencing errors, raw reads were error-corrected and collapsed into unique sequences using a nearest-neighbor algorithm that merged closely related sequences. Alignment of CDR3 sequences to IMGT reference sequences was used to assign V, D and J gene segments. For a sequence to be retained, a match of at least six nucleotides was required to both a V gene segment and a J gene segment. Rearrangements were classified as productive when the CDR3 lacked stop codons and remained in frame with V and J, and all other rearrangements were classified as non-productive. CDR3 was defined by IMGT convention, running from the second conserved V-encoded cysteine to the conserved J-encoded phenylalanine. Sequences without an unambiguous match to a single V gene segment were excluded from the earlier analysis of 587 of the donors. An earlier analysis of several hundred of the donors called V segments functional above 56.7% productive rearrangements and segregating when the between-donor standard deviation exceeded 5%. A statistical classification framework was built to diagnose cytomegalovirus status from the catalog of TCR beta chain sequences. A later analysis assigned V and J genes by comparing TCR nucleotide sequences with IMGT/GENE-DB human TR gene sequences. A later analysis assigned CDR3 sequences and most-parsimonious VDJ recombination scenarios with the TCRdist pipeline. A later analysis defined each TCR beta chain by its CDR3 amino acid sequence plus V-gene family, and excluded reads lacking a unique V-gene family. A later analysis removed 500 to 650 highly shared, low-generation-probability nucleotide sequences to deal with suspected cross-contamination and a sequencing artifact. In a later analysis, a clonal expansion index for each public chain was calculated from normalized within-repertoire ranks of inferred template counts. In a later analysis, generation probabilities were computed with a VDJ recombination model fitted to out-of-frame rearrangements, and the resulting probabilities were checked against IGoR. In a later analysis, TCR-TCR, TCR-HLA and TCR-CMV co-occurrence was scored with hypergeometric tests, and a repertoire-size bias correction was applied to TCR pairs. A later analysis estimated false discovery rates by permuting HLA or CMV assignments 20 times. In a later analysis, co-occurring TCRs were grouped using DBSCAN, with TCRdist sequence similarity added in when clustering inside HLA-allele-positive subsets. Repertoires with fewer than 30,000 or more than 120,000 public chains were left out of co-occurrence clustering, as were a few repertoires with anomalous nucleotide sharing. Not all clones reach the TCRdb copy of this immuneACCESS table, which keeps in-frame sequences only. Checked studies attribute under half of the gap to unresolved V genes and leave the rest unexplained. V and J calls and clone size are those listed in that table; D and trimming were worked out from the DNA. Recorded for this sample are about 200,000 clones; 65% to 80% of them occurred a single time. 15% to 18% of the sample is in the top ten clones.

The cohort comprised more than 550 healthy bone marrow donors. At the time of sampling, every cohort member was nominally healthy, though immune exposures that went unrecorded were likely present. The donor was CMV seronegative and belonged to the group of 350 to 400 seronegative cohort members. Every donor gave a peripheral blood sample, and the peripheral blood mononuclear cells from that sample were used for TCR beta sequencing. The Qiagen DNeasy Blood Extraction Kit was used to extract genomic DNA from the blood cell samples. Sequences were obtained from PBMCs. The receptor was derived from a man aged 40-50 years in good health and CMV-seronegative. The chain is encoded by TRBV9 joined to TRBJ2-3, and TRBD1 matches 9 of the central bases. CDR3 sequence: CASSVGQGADTQYF. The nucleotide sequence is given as TGTGCCAGCAGCGTAGGACAGGGGGCAGATACGCAGTATTTT.